This T cell receptor (beta chain) was captured by sequencing in a study of human T cells and chemical hapten exposure (dated by TCRdb to 2020 to 2022). As for the study more broadly: For sensitization, 2% DPC in acetone was applied to a roughly 2 cm by roughly 2 cm area of upper inner arm skin. Throughout the roughly 24-week study period, patients were also given weekly therapeutic DPC doses on the scalp. The patient cohort, mostly female, included alopecia areata with under or over 50% scalp involvement, alopecia totalis and alopecia universalis. Libraries were pooled for sequencing, and variation in per-sample TCR yields was attributed mainly to small differences in library volumes within the pool. Patch testing was performed on the upper back with Finn chambers containing 0.01% DPC, and the patch tests were scored after 6 days according to International Contact Dermatitis Research Group standards. Blood for TCR sequencing was provided by twenty-nine alopecia patients at one to four time points (pre-sensitization, 2, 6 and 24 weeks). This study followed changes in the peripheral blood TCR repertoire in vivo during primary and secondary sensitization of alopecia patients to the hapten diphenylcyclopropenone (DPC). Blood was sampled from patients pre-sensitization (week 0) and at 2, 6 and about 24 weeks after DPC sensitization.

About this clonotype itself: The antigen it binds to is not known. One base away there is no much larger clone; base qualities are not given.

The investigation overall reported the following: After repeated subsampling, changes were observed in the strength of the expansion versus patch-test correlation and in the threshold at which the correlation became significant. DPC sensitization did not change how many TCRs were above 1 in 1000 frequency, and no evidence was found of alterations in global repertoire structure. A positive correlation was found between the number of PT1 expanded TCRs and patch test score, with significance reached at thresholds 8, 16 and 32 but not 4. Compared with pre-sensitization or healthy control sets, expanded TCRs formed significantly more large CDR3 similarity clusters, which is consistent with antigen-driven responses. All patients had alopecia, a presumed autoimmune disease, so their immune response might differ from that of healthy individuals.

Library preparation used RACE. Sequencing took place on a NextSeq 500. During library preparation, unique molecular identifiers were attached to individual cDNA molecules so that TCRs could be counted quantitatively and reproducibly. From each blood RNA sample, both TCR alpha and TCR beta chains were sequenced. Per the authors' processing: The median number of TCRs per sample was 95,638, ranging from roughly 20,000 to 690,600. The Decombinator software suite was used to annotate the V, J and CDR3 of the TCR reads. For PS versus PT1 abundance plots, all samples were subsampled to the same number of TCRs (28,000). TCRs were defined as expanded if absent before sensitization and observed at least eight times at the 2-week time point. Starting from the raw public reads, TCRdb applied fastp trimming at Q25, assembled clones with MiXCR and retained in-frame beta chains. Every distinct CDR3 protein forms one entry, paired with its most common genes and DNA. The authors' filters were not applied to this entry. The sample table lists 300,000 to 450,000 distinct CDR3 sequences, 5.5% of them with a count of one. The leading ten clones occupy about 8.2% of the sample.

The time point label of this sample denotes: pre-sensitization, week 0. The intended sense of this specimen's treatment or condition label: therapeutic diphenylcyclopropenone sensitization with weekly scalp DPC. At each patch-test visit, blood was drawn before the patch test was applied. To be eligible, patients had to be aged 18 to 70, diagnosed with alopecia and judged suitable for DPC therapy, while pregnant patients were excluded. Total RNA was extracted from unfractionated whole blood collected in Tempus Blood RNA tubes. The CDR3 goes from the cysteine to the phenylalanine over 17 residues. Only CDR3 DNA is held: 51 bases, read in frame from base 1. V is clipped by 2 bases and J by 0 bases, and the sequence between their germline boundaries is 15 bases long.

The sequence was obtained from a woman younger than 30 with alopecia areata. Some clones in this sample may be carry-over from other donors' samples. The receptor chain draws on TRBV12-3 or TRBV12-4 and TRBJ2-3, with the D assignment possibly TRBD1 or TRBD2, given 6 matching bases for each. Here the sequenced sample was whole blood, taken in connection with sensitization to the hapten diphenylcyclopropenone (DPC). The CDR3 loop reads CASSLIYEGGSTDTQYF. The DNA sequence is TGTGCCAGCAGTTTAATTTATGAGGGGGGAAGCACAGATACGCAGTATTTT.